These 20 T cell receptor beta chains came from one sample sequenced in a study of blood T cell repertoires in COVID-19. Profiling relied on immunoSEQ multiplex PCR, and the TCRdb table lists in-frame clones only, not all of them. The top ten hold 1.7% of the sample, which has roughly 400,000 clones, roughly 86% seen once. Sequencing was performed on PBMCs or T cells enriched from blood (not recorded which). The receptors were sampled from a woman in her twenties or thirties who had recovered from COVID-19.

The chain couples TRBV28 to TRBJ2-2; TRBD1 matches at 7 bases. Germline assignment: CDR1 MDHEN and CDR2 SYDVKM. Germline trimming cut 3 bases from V and 7 bases from J; bases unmatched to any gene: 5. The CDR3 extends over 14 amino acids. The CDR3 DNA reads as TGTGCCAGCAGTTTTAGGGGGCACGGCGGGGAGCTGTTTTTT. Translating gives CASSFRGHGGELFF.

The rearrangement uses TRBV30 and TRBJ1-2; 7 bases align to TRBD1. Germline lookup yields CDR1 GTSNPN and CDR2 SVGIG (reference sequence). The junction had 12 bases not matched to a gene; V was cut back by 4 bases and J by 4 bases. The CDR3 consists of 15 residues. The CDR3 bases are TGTGCCTGGAACCCGACAGGGACACTAGCCTATGGCTACACCTTC. It specifies CAWNPTGTLAYGYTF.

This chain connects TRBV2 to TRBJ1-2; weak D call: TRBD1 (6 bases). The CDR3 runs 14 residues. The germline gives CDR1 SNHLY, CDR2 FYNNEI. V was pared by 6 bases and J by 0 bases, with 11 bases between. The chain's CDR3 is CASRETGANYGYTF. The CDR3 region has the DNA TGTGCCAGCAGGGAGACAGGTGCTAACTATGGCTACACCTTC.

V usage is TRBV6-5 and J usage is TRBJ2-3; the D gene is possibly TRBD2 (5 bases). Germline V gene data show CDR1 as MNHEY and CDR2 as SVGAGI. The CDR3 runs 13 residues. Trimming took 6 bases from V and 3 from J, leaving 10 bases between them. In DNA, the CDR3 is TGTGCCAGCAGACCCCCGGGGACAGATACGCAGTATTTT. Translation gives CASRPPGTDTQYF.

This clone came up many times. The rearrangement uses TRBV6-2 or TRBV6-3 and TRBJ2-7, with 8 positions matching TRBD2. The CDR3 runs 15 residues. The J segment lost 1 base and the V segment lost 0 bases, leaving 2 bases of the junction unmatched. The germline gives CDR1 MNHEY, CDR2 SVGEGT. CDR3 protein: CASSYSSGGSYEQYF. The CDR3 DNA follows: TGTGCCAGCAGTTACTCGTCGGGGGGGTCCTACGAGCAGTACTTC.

The V and J genes are TRBV24-1 and TRBJ1-3, with D tentatively TRBD1 (6 bases). The V end lost 9 bases, the J end lost 2 bases, and 16 bases lay between the germline ends. Germline CDR1 and CDR2: KGHDR and SFDVKD. The CDR3 has 15 amino acids. The CDR3 DNA reads as TGTGCCACCGCACAAAACCGGGACACTGGAAACACCATATATTTT. This codes for CATAQNRDTGNTIYF.

V and J are TRBV7-6 and TRBJ1-5; no reliable D call. Germline loops: CDR1 SGHVS, CDR2 FNYEAQ. This CDR3 region has 13 residues. V was pared by 0 bases and J by 5 bases, with 5 bases between. This chain's CDR3 is CASSLALDQPQHF. DNA for the CDR3: TGTGCCAGCAGCTTAGCGTTAGATCAGCCCCAGCATTTT.

The chain couples TRBV7-2 to TRBJ1-1, with TRBD1 as a possible D gene (5 bases). Germline V CDR1 and CDR2: SGHTA, FQGNSA. Deletions cut 5 bases from V and 1 base from J, with 17 bases between. This CDR3 spans 16 amino acids. CDR3 in amino acids: CASSPPKEGRNTEAFF. The DNA for the CDR3 is TGTGCCAGCAGCCCCCCTAAGGAGGGGAGGAACACTGAAGCTTTCTTT. The whole variable domain, filled in from reference TRBV7-2 and TRBJ1-1, reads GAGVSQSPSNKVTEKGKDVELRCDPISGHTALYWYRQSLGQGLEFLIYFQGNSAPDKSGLPSDRFSAERTGGSVSTLTIQRTQQEDSAVYLCASSPPKEGRNTEAFFGQGTRLTVV.

The table lists this clone with a count of one. The chain carries TRBV4-1 and TRBJ1-5; D not certain. Trimming took 1 base from V and 5 from J, leaving 12 bases between them. This CDR3 region has 15 residues. The germline V gene encodes CDR1 MGHRA and CDR2 YSYEKL. The CDR3, as DNA: TGCGCCAGCAGCCAAGGGGGAGGAAGGGATCAGCCCCAGCATTTT. This gives the protein CASSQGGGRDQPQHF.

In this sample, this clone turned up once. The chain recombines TRBV28 with TRBJ1-1; D unresolved. This CDR3 comprises 12 residues. The V and J ends lost 7 bases and 4 bases respectively, with 10 bases between them. Germline V gene sequence: CDR1 MDHEN, CDR2 SYDVKM. The CDR3 DNA reads TGTGCCAGCACAAAACGGGGCACTGAAGCTTTCTTT. It encodes CASTKRGTEAFF. The full variable domain, completed using reference TRBV28 and TRBJ1-1, is DVKVTQSSRYLVKRTGEKVFLECVQDMDHENMFWYRQDPGLGLRLIYFSYDVKMKEKGDIPEGYSVSREKKERFSLILESASTNQTSMYLCASTKRGTEAFFGQGTRLTVV.

The J gene is TRBJ2-6, the V gene TRBV4-2, with D tentatively TRBD1 (5 bases). The CDR3 consists of 16 residues. Germline V gene lookup returns CDR1 LGHNA and CDR2 YNFKEQ. V lost 0 bases and J 2 bases, leaving 8 bases between the germline ends. The CDR3 region is CASSQDFRAGANVLTF. The CDR3 nucleotides are TGTGCCAGCAGCCAAGATTTCAGGGCTGGGGCCAACGTCCTGACTTTC.

The rearrangement uses TRBV11-1 and TRBJ2-7, with 7 positions matching TRBD1. Germline CDR1 and CDR2: SGHAT and FQDESV (reference sequence). Trimming removed 5 bases from V and 7 bases from J; junction bases left unmatched: 5. The CDR3 is 12 residues long. The CDR3 sequence is CASSTDREEQYF. In DNA form, the CDR3 reads TGTGCCAGCAGCACAGACAGGGAAGAGCAGTACTTC.

This clone was picked up one time. The rearrangement joins TRBV27 to TRBJ2-7; maybe TRBD1 (6 bases). The CDR3 consists of 12 residues. The V end lost 10 bases, the J end lost 0 bases, and 10 bases lay between the germline ends. CDR1 is MNHEY and CDR2 is SMNVEV in the germline V gene (reference sequence). CDR3: CATKGDSYEQYF. In DNA form, the CDR3 reads TGTGCCACCAAGGGGGACTCCTACGAGCAGTACTTC.

The rearrangement links TRBV9 to TRBJ2-7, with D perhaps matching TRBD2 (5 bases). Germline loops: CDR1 SGDLS, CDR2 YYNGEE. The CDR3 is made up of 13 amino acids. The ends were cut back, 2 bases at V and 3 bases at J, with 9 bases in the middle. CDR3 loop: CASSVSEGYEQYF. The CDR3 DNA follows: TGTGCCAGCAGCGTTTCAGAGGGCTACGAGCAGTACTTC.

As for this clone: The sample has other DNA sequences that encode this CDR3 too. This chain connects TRBV9 to TRBJ2-2, with D perhaps matching TRBD2 (6 bases). The CDR3 has 15 amino acids. V was pared by 2 bases and J by 1 base, with 9 bases between. Germline lookup yields CDR1 SGDLS and CDR2 YYNGEE. CDR3 sequence (DNA): TGTGCCAGCAGCGTTAGCGGTCAGAACACCGGGGAGCTGTTTTTT. This codes for CASSVSGQNTGELFF.

The V and J genes are TRBV7-2 and TRBJ2-7; 7 bases are a match to TRBD2. The CDR3 covers 14 residues. In germline, CDR1 is SGHTA, CDR2 FQGNSA. J gave up 2 bases and V 5 bases, and 6 bases lay outside the gene matches. The CDR3 protein is CASSGDGLAYEQYF. The CDR3 DNA reads TGTGCCAGCAGCGGAGACGGACTAGCCTACGAGCAGTACTTC.

The CDR3 reads CASSVGGGGDIYEQYF. CDR3 coding DNA: TGTGCCAGCAGCGTAGGAGGCGGGGGGGACATCTACGAGCAGTACTTC. This chain links TRBV9 with TRBJ2-7; TRBD2 agrees at 9 bases. V lost 0 bases and J lost 3; bases outside the gene matches: 7. The CDR3 runs to 16 residues. Germline V gene lookup returns CDR1 SGDLS and CDR2 YYNGEE.

The gene calls are TRBV4-1 and TRBJ1-5; 7 bases line up with TRBD1. Trimming took 1 base from V and 6 from J; bases not matched to a gene: 12. CDR1 and CDR2 (germline): MGHRA, YSYEKL. The CDR3 sequence is 17 residues long. CDR3 bases: TGCGCCAGCAGCCAAGTAAGTGTCGACCAGGGGGGTCAGCCCCAGCATTTT. Amino acids: CASSQVSVDQGGQPQHF.

The V call is TRBV15, the J call TRBJ2-4; no firm D call. The germline V and J ends were trimmed by 8 bases and 6 bases, with 11 bases remaining between them. There are 12 residues in the CDR3. From germline, CDR1 is LNHNV and CDR2 YYDKDF (reference sequence). DNA for the CDR3: TGTGCCACCCAAGGTCCGGGAAACATTCAGTACTTC. This translates into CATQGPGNIQYF.

The chain uses TRBV11-2 and TRBJ1-2; weak D call: TRBD1 (5 bases). The CDR3 consists of 12 residues. The germline CDR1 and CDR2 sequences are SGHAT and FQNNGV. The germline V and J ends were trimmed by 1 base and 8 bases, with 8 bases remaining between them. The CDR3 nucleotides are TGTGCCAGCAGCTTAGGACAGCACGGCTACACCTTC. Translated: CASSLGQHGYTF.